The present T cell receptor beta chain was sequenced within a study of blood T cell repertoires in COVID-19. Across the whole study: COVID-19 samples collected from the United States, Italy and Spain covered acute and convalescent phases. Sample material is recorded as cDNA or gDNA derived from T cells, B-cell-depleted T cells, or PBMCs.

Original analysis: Quantification of nucleated cells was approximated via reference gene primer amplification. The protocol was immunoSEQ multiplex PCR, while the TCRdb copy is restricted to in-frame clones and leaves out a portion. From that table come the V and J calls and clone size; the DNA was used to work out D and trimming. The repertoire consists of around 700,000 clones, with 75% to 90% occurring once and the leading ten covering roughly 0.25%. V was trimmed by 3 bases and J by 4 bases, leaving 10 bases between them. The CDR3 consists of 14 residues. Germline V gene data show CDR1 as SGDLS and CDR2 as YYNGEE. This clone was seen once.

Specimen: peripheral blood. The chain links TRBV9 to TRBJ2-2; D gene uncertain. The clonotype was recovered from a woman aged 18-29 years with acute or convalescent COVID-19. The CDR3 reads CASSGPSVTGELFF. CDR3 in DNA: TGTGCCAGCAGCGGGCCCTCAGTCACCGGGGAGCTGTTTTTT. Looking up the rest from reference TRBV9 and TRBJ2-2 gives the full variable domain: DSGVTQTPKHLITATGQRVTLRCSPRSGDLSVYWYQQSLDQGLQFLIQYYNGEERAKGNILERFSAQQFPDLHSELNLSSLELGDSALYFCASSGPSVTGELFFGEGSRLTVL.